Shown below are 9 T cell receptor beta chains from a single sample sequenced in a study of identical twins. TCRdb ran MiXCR on the 5' RACE reads and lists one entry per CDR3 protein. The sample includes more than 1.5 million distinct CDR3 sequences, around 29% of them seen just once. Sequencing used cord blood. Every receptor here comes from a newborn girl in good health.

This clonotype has more than one count but fewer than ten. The chain links TRBV20-1 to TRBJ1-5, with 9 bases fitting TRBD1. The length of the CDR3 is 16 residues. The V and J ends lost 5 bases and 7 bases, in that order; junction bases with no gene match: 15. CDR1 is DFQATT and CDR2 is SNEGSKA in the germline V gene (reference sequence). CDR3 sequence: CSADASSGQGKQPQHF. In nucleotides, the CDR3 is TGCAGTGCTGATGCCTCTTCAGGACAGGGGAAACAGCCCCAGCATTTT.

The chain is built from TRBV5-1 and TRBJ1-6, with D unresolved. Germline values: CDR1 SGHRS, CDR2 YFSETQ. The V end was cut by 0 bases, the J end by 7 bases, with 14 bases between. The CDR3 consists of 16 residues. The CDR3 sequence: CASSLESTGGNSPLHF. CDR3 sequence (DNA): TGCGCCAGCAGCTTGGAGTCCACGGGTGGCAATTCACCCCTCCACTTT.

The rearrangement uses TRBV5-4 and TRBJ2-5; D not resolved. The CDR3 contains 14 residues. V was pared by 2 bases and J by 2 bases, with 10 bases between. The germline V gene encodes CDR1 SGHNT and CDR2 YYREEE (reference sequence). The CDR3 sequence: CASSFPSRQETQYF. The CDR3 DNA is TGTGCCAGCAGCTTCCCCAGCAGACAAGAGACCCAGTACTTC.

This clonotype showed up just a few times. This rearrangement joins TRBV2 to TRBJ2-3, with unresolved D. The CDR3 is 14 residues long. Looked up from germline, CDR1 is SNHLY and CDR2 is FYNNEI. The V end was cut by 3 bases, the J end by 4 bases, with 11 bases between. The DNA for the CDR3 is TGTGCCAGCAGTGATTATCTCGGGTCAGATACGCAGTATTTT. Its translation is CASSDYLGSDTQYF. Based on the CDR3 plus reference TRBV2 and TRBJ2-3, the full variable domain is EPEVTQTPSHQVTQMGQEVILRCVPISNHLYFYWYRQILGQKVEFLVSFYNNEISEKSEIFDDQFSVERPDGSNFTLKIRSTKLEDSAMYFCASSDYLGSDTQYFGPGTRLTVL.

This clonotype was detected a few times. The rearrangement joins TRBV28 to TRBJ1-2; a weak D match, TRBD1 (6 bases). CDR1 is MDHEN and CDR2 is SYDVKM in the germline V gene. Trimming stripped 6 bases from V and 5 bases from J, with 13 bases between. CDR3 length: 13 amino acids. CDR3 nucleotide sequence: TGTGCCAGCAGCAAACAGGGCTGGTATGGCTACACCTTC. Encoded protein: CASSKQGWYGYTF.

The rearrangement links TRBV2 to TRBJ2-3, with TRBD2 identical over 10 bases. Germline loops: CDR1 SNHLY, CDR2 FYNNEI. Trimming took 8 bases from V and 8 from J; bases not matched to a gene: 13. The CDR3 loop spans 15 amino acids. The DNA for the CDR3 is TGTGCCAGCCGAACACTAGCGGGGAGATCGGTTACGCAGTATTTT. Translated: CASRTLAGRSVTQYF. Full variable domain (rest looked up from reference TRBV2 and TRBJ2-3): EPEVTQTPSHQVTQMGQEVILRCVPISNHLYFYWYRQILGQKVEFLVSFYNNEISEKSEIFDDQFSVERPDGSNFTLKIRSTKLEDSAMYFCASRTLAGRSVTQYFGPGTRLTVL.

The rearrangement joins TRBV6-5 to TRBJ2-2; 7 bases map to TRBD1. This CDR3 is built from 15 residues. The germline CDR1 and CDR2 sequences are MNHEY and SVGAGI. Trimming removed 5 bases from V and 9 bases from J; junction bases left unmatched: 12. The CDR3 loop reads CASSTRMDRRRELFF. The DNA of the CDR3 is TGTGCCAGCAGTACCAGGATGGACAGGAGACGGGAGCTGTTTTTT.

The rearrangement joins TRBV12-3 or TRBV12-4 to TRBJ2-7, with 9 bases lining up with TRBD1. V gave up 5 bases and J gave up 0 bases; unmatched junction bases: 8. CDR3 length: 16 amino acids. This CDR3 is CASSPNRDRASYEQYF. The CDR3 nucleotides are TGTGCCAGCAGTCCCAACAGGGACAGGGCCTCCTACGAGCAGTACTTC.

This clonotype came up a few times. This rearrangement joins TRBV4-1 to TRBJ2-2; D ambiguous. CDR1 MGHRA and CDR2 YSYEKL come from the germline V gene. This CDR3 has 15 amino acids. V lost 1 base and J 0 bases, leaving 6 bases between the germline ends. The CDR3 DNA is TGCGCCAGCAGCCAAGCGTCCCCGAACACCGGGGAGCTGTTTTTT. Translated, it gives CASSQASPNTGELFF.